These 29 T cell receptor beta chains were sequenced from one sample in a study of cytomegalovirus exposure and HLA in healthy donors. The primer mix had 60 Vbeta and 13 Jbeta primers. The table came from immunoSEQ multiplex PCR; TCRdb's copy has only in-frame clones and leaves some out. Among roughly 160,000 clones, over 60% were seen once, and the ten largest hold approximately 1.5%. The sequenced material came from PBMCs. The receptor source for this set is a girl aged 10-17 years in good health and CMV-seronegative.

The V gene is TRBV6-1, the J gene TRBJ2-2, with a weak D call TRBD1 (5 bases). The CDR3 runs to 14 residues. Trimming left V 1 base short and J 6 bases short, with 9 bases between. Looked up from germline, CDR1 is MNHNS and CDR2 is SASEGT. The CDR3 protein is CASSEDSGSGELFF. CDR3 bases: TGTGCCAGCAGTGAAGATTCAGGGTCCGGGGAGCTGTTTTTT.

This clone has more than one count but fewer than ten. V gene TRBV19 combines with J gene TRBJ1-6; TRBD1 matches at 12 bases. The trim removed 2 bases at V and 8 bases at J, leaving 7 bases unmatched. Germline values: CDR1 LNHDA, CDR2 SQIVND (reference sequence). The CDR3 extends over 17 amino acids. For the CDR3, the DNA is TGTGCCAGTAGTATACGGGGGACAGGGGGCCTCGATTCACCCCTCCACTTT. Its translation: CASSIRGTGGLDSPLHF.

DNA of the CDR3: TGTGCCAGCCTCCCACAGGGGGAGAACTATGGCTACACCTTC. Its translation: CASLPQGENYGYTF. The rearrangement uses TRBV2 and TRBJ1-2; the match to TRBD1 covers 8 bases. The CDR3 is 14 amino acids. Trimming cost V 8 bases and J 2 bases; bases outside gene matches: 7. CDR1 SNHLY and CDR2 FYNNEI come from the germline V gene.

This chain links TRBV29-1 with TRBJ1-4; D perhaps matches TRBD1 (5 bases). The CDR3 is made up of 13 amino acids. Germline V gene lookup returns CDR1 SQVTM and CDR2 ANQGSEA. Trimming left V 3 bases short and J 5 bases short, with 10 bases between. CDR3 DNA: TGCAGCGTTGAGCGGGACCCAAATGAAAAACTGTTTTTT. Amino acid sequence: CSVERDPNEKLFF. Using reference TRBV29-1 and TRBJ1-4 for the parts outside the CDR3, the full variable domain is SAVISQKPSRDICQRGTSLTIQCQVDSQVTMMFWYRQQPGQSLTLIATANQGSEATYESGFVIDKFPISRPNLTFSTLTVSNMSPEDSSIYLCSVERDPNEKLFFGSGTQLSVL.

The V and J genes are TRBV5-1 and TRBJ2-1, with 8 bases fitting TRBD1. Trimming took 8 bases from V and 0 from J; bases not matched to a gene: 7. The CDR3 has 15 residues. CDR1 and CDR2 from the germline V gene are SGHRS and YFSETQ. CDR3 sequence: CASLPTGGSYNEQFF. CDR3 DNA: TGCGCCAGTTTGCCAACAGGGGGCTCCTACAATGAGCAGTTCTTC.

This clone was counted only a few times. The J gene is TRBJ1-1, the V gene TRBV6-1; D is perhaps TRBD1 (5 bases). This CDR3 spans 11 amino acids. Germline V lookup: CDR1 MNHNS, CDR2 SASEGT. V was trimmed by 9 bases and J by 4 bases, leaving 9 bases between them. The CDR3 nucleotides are TGTGCCAGTTCGGGGGGCACTGAAGCTTTCTTT. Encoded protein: CASSGGTEAFF.

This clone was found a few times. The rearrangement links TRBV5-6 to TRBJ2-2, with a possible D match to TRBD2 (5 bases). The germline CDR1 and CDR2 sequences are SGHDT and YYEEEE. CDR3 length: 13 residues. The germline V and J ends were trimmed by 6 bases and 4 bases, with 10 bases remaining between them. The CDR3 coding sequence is TGTGCCAGCAAGGGCCGGGGCACCGGGGAGCTGTTTTTT. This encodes CASKGRGTGELFF. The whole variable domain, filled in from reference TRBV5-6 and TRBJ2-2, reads DAGVTQSPTHLIKTRGQQVTLRCSPKSGHDTVSWYQQALGQGPQFIFQYYEEEERQRGNFPDRFSGHQFPNYSSELNVNALLLGDSALYLCASKGRGTGELFFGEGSRLTVL.

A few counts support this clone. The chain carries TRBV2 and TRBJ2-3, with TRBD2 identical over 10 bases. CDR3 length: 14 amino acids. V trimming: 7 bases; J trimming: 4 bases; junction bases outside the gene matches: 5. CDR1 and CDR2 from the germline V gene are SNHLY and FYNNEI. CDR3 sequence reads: CASIQSGGADTQYF. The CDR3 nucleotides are TGTGCCAGCATACAGAGCGGGGGGGCAGATACGCAGTATTTT.

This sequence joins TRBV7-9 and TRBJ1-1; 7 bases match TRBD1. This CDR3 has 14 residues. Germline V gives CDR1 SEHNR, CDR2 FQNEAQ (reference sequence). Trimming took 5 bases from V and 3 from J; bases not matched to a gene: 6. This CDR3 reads CASSRQGRDTEAFF. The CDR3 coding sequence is TGTGCCAGCAGCCGACAGGGAAGAGACACTGAAGCTTTCTTT. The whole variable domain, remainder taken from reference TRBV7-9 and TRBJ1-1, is DTGVSQNPRHKITKRGQNVTFRCDPISEHNRLYWYRQTLGQGPEFLTYFQNEAQLEKSRLLSDRFSAERPKGSFSTLEIQRTEQGDSAMYLCASSRQGRDTEAFFGQGTRLTVV.

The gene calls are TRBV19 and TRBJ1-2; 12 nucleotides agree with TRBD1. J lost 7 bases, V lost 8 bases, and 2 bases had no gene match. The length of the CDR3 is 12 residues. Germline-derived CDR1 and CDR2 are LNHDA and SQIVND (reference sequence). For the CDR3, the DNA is TGTGCCAGTGGGGACAGGGGGCTTGGCTACACCTTC. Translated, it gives CASGDRGLGYTF.

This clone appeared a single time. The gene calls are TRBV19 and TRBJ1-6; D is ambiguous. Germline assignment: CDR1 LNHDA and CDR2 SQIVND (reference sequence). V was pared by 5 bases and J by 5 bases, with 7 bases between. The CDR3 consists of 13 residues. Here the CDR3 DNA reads TGTGCCAGTAGTGGACTGAATAATTCACCCCTCCACTTT. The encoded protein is CASSGLNNSPLHF.

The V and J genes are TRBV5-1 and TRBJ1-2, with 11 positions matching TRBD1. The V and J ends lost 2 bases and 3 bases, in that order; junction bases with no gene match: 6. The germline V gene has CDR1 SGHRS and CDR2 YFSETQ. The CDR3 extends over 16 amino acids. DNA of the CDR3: TGCGCCAGCAGCTTTACTCGGACAGGGGGCGACTATGGCTACACCTTC. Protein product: CASSFTRTGGDYGYTF.

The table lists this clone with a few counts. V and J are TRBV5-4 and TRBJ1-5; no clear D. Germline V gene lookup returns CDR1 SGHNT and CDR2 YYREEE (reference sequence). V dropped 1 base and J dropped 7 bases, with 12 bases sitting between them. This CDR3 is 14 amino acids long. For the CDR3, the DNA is TGTGCCAGCAGCTTGAAGCCAGGAGGGCAGCCCCAGCATTTT. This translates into CASSLKPGGQPQHF.

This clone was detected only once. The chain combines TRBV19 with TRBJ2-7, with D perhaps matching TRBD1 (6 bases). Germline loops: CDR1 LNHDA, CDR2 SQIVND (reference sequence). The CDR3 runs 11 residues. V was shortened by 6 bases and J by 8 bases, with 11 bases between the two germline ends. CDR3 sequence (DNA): TGTGCCAGTAGCGCAGGGGACAAGCAGTACTTC. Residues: CASSAGDKQYF. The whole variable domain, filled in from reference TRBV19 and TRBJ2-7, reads DGGITQSPKYLFRKEGQNVTLSCEQNLNHDAMYWYRQDPGQGLRLIYYSQIVNDFQKGDIAEGYSVSREKKESFPLTVTSAQKNPTAFYLCASSAGDKQYFGPGTRLTVT.

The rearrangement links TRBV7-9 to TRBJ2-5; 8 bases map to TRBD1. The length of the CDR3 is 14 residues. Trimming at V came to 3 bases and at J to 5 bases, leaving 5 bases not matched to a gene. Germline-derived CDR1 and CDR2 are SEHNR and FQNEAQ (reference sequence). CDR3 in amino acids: CASSFRQGRETQYF. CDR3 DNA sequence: TGTGCCAGCAGCTTCAGACAGGGGCGGGAGACCCAGTACTTC.

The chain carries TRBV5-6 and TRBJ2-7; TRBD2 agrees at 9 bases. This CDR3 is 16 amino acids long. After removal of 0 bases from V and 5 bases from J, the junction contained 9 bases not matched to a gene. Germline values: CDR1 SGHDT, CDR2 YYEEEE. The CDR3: CASSLDGLAGRHEQYF. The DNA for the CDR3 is TGTGCCAGCAGCTTGGATGGGCTAGCGGGGAGACACGAGCAGTACTTC.

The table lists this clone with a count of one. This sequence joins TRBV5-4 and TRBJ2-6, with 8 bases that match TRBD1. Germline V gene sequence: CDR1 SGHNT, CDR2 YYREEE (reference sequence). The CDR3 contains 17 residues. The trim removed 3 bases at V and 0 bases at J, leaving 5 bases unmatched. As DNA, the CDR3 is TGTGCCAGCAGCTGGCCTGACAGGGGCTCTGGGGCCAACGTCCTGACTTTC. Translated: CASSWPDRGSGANVLTF.

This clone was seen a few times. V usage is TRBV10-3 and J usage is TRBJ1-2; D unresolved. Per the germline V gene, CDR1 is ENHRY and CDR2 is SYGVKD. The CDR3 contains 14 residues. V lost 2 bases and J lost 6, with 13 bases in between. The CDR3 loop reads CAISEPDGRDGYTF. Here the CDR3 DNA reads TGTGCCATCAGTGAGCCCGATGGGCGGGATGGCTACACCTTC.

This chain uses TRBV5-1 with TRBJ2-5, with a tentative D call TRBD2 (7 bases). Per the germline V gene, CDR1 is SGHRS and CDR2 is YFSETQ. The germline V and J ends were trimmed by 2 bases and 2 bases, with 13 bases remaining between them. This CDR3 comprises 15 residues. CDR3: CASSFWGGQQETQYF. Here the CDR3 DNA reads TGCGCCAGCAGCTTTTGGGGGGGGCAGCAAGAGACCCAGTACTTC.

In DNA form, the CDR3 reads TGTGCCAGCAGCCGGCACGGAGATAATCAGCCCCAGCATTTT. Protein sequence: CASSRHGDNQPQHF. V and J are TRBV6-5 and TRBJ1-5, with D unresolved. Per the germline V gene, CDR1 is MNHEY and CDR2 is SVGAGI. The ends were cut back, 6 bases at V and 4 bases at J, with 13 bases in the middle. There are 14 residues in the CDR3.

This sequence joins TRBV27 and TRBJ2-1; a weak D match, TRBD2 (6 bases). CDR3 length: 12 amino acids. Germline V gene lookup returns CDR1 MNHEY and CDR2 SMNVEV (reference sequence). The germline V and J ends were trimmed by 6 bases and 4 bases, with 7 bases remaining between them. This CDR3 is CASRGGYNEQFF. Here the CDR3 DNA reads TGTGCCAGCAGAGGAGGGTACAATGAGCAGTTCTTC.

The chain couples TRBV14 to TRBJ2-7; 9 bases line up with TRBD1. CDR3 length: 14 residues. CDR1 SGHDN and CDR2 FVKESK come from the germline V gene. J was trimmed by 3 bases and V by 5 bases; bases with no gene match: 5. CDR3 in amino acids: CASSKQGAYYEQYF. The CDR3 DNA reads TGTGCCAGCAGCAAACAGGGGGCTTACTACGAGCAGTACTTC.

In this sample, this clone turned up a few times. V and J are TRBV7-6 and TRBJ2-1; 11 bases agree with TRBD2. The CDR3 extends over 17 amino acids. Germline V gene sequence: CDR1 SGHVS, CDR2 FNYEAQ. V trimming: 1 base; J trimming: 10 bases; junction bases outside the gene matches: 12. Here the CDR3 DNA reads TGTGCCAGCAGCTTAGGCGGAGGGCTAGCGGGGGGAGGCGAGCAGTTCTTC. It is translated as CASSLGGGLAGGGEQFF.

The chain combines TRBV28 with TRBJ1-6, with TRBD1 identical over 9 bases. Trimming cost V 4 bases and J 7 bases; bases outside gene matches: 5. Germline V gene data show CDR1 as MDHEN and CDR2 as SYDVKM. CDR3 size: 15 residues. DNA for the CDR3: TGTGCCAGCAGTTCCACAGGGGGCCCAAATTCACCCCTCCACTTT. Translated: CASSSTGGPNSPLHF. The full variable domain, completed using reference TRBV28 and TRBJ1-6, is DVKVTQSSRYLVKRTGEKVFLECVQDMDHENMFWYRQDPGLGLRLIYFSYDVKMKEKGDIPEGYSVSREKKERFSLILESASTNQTSMYLCASSSTGGPNSPLHFGNGTRLTVT.

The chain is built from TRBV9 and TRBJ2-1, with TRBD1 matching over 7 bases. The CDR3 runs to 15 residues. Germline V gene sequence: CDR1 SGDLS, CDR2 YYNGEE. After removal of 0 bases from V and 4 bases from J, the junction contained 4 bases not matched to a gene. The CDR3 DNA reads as TGTGCCAGCAGCGTAGGACAGGGAAGGTACAATGAGCAGTTCTTC. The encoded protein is CASSVGQGRYNEQFF. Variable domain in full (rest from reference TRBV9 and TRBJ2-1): DSGVTQTPKHLITATGQRVTLRCSPRSGDLSVYWYQQSLDQGLQFLIQYYNGEERAKGNILERFSAQQFPDLHSELNLSSLELGDSALYFCASSVGQGRYNEQFFGPGTRLTVL.

Here the CDR3 DNA reads TGTGCCAGCAGGGTCGGAGATACGCAGTATTTT. Protein: CASRVGDTQYF. The chain couples TRBV27 to TRBJ2-3, with no clear D. The CDR3 has 11 amino acids. Looked up from germline, CDR1 is MNHEY and CDR2 is SMNVEV (reference sequence). Trimming cost V 6 bases and J 5 bases, with 6 bases left between them.

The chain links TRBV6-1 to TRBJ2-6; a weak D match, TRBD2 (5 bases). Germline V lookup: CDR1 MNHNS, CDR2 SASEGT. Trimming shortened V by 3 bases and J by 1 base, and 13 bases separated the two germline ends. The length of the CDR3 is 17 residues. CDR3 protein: CASSDPTGISGANVLTF. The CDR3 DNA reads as TGTGCCAGCAGTGACCCGACGGGGATATCTGGGGCCAACGTCCTGACTTTC.

The CDR3 loop reads CASSVQGYGYTF. The CDR3 DNA reads as TGTGCCAGCAGTGTACAGGGTTATGGCTACACCTTC. The V and J genes are TRBV6-5 and TRBJ1-2; D might be TRBD1 (6 bases). V was shortened by 5 bases and J by 5 bases, with 9 bases between the two germline ends. Germline V gene sequence: CDR1 MNHEY, CDR2 SVGAGI. The CDR3 spans 12 residues.

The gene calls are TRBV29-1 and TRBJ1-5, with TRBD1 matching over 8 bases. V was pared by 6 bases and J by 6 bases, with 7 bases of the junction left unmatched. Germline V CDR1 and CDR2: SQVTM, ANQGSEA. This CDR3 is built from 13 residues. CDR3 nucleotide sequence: TGCAGCGTCTCGGACAGGGAGGGTCAGCCCCAGCATTTT. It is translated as CSVSDREGQPQHF.